The 2 T cell receptor beta chains below come from one sample, sequenced in a study of blood T cells in healthy people across ages. Sample-barcoded 5' priming and a J-beta primer mix drove a second PCR of about 7 to 11 cycles. TCRdb fed the 5' RACE reads into MiXCR, producing one record per CDR3 protein. Found here are 1.8 million or so distinct CDR3 sequences, around 42% of them singletons; the top ten hold about 23%. The specimen sequenced was blood. The origin of the receptors is a human donor in good health.

Only a few counts were recorded for this clonotype. This chain connects TRBV7-2 to TRBJ2-5; D gene ambiguous. The V end was cut by 4 bases, the J end by 0 bases, with 15 bases between. The V gene's germline CDR1 is SGHTA and CDR2 FQGNSA. This CDR3 contains 16 residues. CDR3 sequence: CASSYVSNPYQETQYF. CDR3 nucleotides: TGTGCCAGCAGCTATGTGTCTAATCCGTACCAAGAGACCCAGTACTTC.

This clonotype has more than one count but fewer than ten. The chain couples TRBV5-1 to TRBJ1-1; no reliable D call. The CDR3 sequence is 15 residues long. CDR1 and CDR2 from the germline V gene are SGHRS and YFSETQ. V lost 4 bases, J lost 2 bases, and 15 bases lay in between. The CDR3 spells CASSLLGGLNTEAFF. Written as DNA, the CDR3 is TGCGCCAGCAGCCTCCTAGGCGGGCTAAACACTGAAGCTTTCTTT.